Listed here are 27 T cell receptor beta chains from one sample, sequenced in a study of cytomegalovirus exposure and HLA in healthy donors. The study ran its PCR with 60 Vbeta and 13 Jbeta primers. Method: immunoSEQ multiplex PCR; TCRdb's copy keeps in-frame clones and lacks some. The sample carries about 150,000 clones, 70% recorded once. The sample taken for sequencing was PBMCs. These receptors originate from an older woman in good health and CMV-seropositive.

The CDR3 here is CASSLGGGYTEAFF. Here the CDR3 DNA reads TGTGCCAGCAGCTTGGGTGGGGGGTACACTGAAGCTTTCTTT. The rearrangement uses TRBV5-4 and TRBJ1-1; a weak D match, TRBD1 (5 bases). CDR3 length: 14 amino acids. Germline lookup yields CDR1 SGHNT and CDR2 YYREEE (reference sequence). V was cut by 0 bases and J by 3 bases, with 9 bases left in between.

This sequence joins TRBV6-5 and TRBJ2-7; 8 positions agree with TRBD2. This CDR3 is 14 amino acids long. V shed 6 bases, J shed 2 bases, and the junction held 6 bases outside the gene matches. Germline loops: CDR1 MNHEY, CDR2 SVGAGI. The CDR3, as DNA: TGTGCCAGCAGCCCTAGCGGGTCCCCCTACGAGCAGTACTTC. Translating it yields CASSPSGSPYEQYF.

The chain links TRBV7-9 to TRBJ1-5; D not resolved. The germline CDR1 and CDR2 sequences are SEHNR and FQNEAQ (reference sequence). This CDR3 contains 13 residues. V shed 5 bases and J shed 4 bases, with 9 bases lying between them. The CDR3 DNA follows: TGTGCCAGCAGCCCCTTCGCGAATCAGCCCCAGCATTTT. Its translation is CASSPFANQPQHF.

This sequence joins TRBV4-1 and TRBJ2-7; 9 nucleotides agree with TRBD1. The germline V gene has CDR1 MGHRA and CDR2 YSYEKL. The CDR3 consists of 15 residues. V was pared by 3 bases and J by 2 bases, with 5 bases of the junction left unmatched. CDR3 sequence: CASSQRDRATYEQYF. The CDR3 nucleotides read TGCGCCAGCAGCCAGCGGGACAGGGCTACCTACGAGCAGTACTTC.

The chain is built from TRBV25-1 and TRBJ2-4; D gene ambiguous. Germline V gives CDR1 MGHDK, CDR2 SYGVNS. Deletions cut 2 bases from V and 0 bases from J, with 5 bases between. The CDR3 length is 14 residues. Here the CDR3 reads CASSEPGAKNIQYF. As DNA, the CDR3 is TGTGCCAGCAGTGAACCAGGAGCCAAAAACATTCAGTACTTC.

This clone appeared a single time. At the DNA level, this CDR3 is encoded by other sequences in the same sample as well. The V call is TRBV5-1, the J call TRBJ1-2; D ambiguous. V lost 0 bases and J lost 4, with 7 bases in between. This CDR3 contains 13 residues. Germline CDR1 reads SGHRS; CDR2 reads YFSETQ. Here the CDR3 reads CASSLAGSYGYTF. DNA for the CDR3: TGCGCCAGCAGCTTGGCGGGGAGCTATGGCTACACCTTC.

This rearrangement joins TRBV6-1 to TRBJ1-2; TRBD1 might be the D (5 bases). CDR1 is MNHNS, CDR2 SASEGT, per germline. V lost 6 bases to trimming and J lost 2 bases, with 10 bases between them. This CDR3 is built from 13 residues. This chain's CDR3 is CASSRAVNYGYTF. CDR3 bases: TGTGCCAGCAGCAGGGCCGTCAACTATGGCTACACCTTC.

CDR3 bases: TGTGCCAGCAGTTTGACAGGGGGCGGTAGCCACGAGCAGTACTTC. Amino acids: CASSLTGGGSHEQYF. The chain is built from TRBV28 and TRBJ2-7; 10 nucleotides line up with TRBD1. The J segment lost 5 bases and the V segment lost 3 bases, leaving 7 bases of the junction unmatched. CDR1 and CDR2 (germline): MDHEN, SYDVKM. The CDR3 totals 15 residues.

Only a few counts were recorded for this clone. The chain carries TRBV4-1 and TRBJ2-7; no clear D gene. The V gene's germline CDR1 is MGHRA and CDR2 YSYEKL. Trimming took 2 bases from V and 2 from J, leaving 10 bases between them. CDR3 length: 14 residues. CDR3 sequence (DNA): TGCGCCAGCAGCCAAATGGGCCGACCCTACGAGCAGTACTTC. It translates to CASSQMGRPYEQYF.

This clone was observed a single time. Here the CDR3 DNA reads TGTGCCAGCAGCGTCTTCGGCGAGGGAGAGCTGTTTTTT. It specifies CASSVFGEGELFF. The chain has TRBV9 and TRBJ2-2; D perhaps matches TRBD2 (5 bases). The V and J ends lost 2 bases and 11 bases respectively, with 13 bases between them. The CDR3 is made up of 13 amino acids. The germline V gene has CDR1 SGDLS and CDR2 YYNGEE.

The V gene is TRBV5-4, the J gene TRBJ2-1; 13 bases are shared with TRBD2. There are 16 residues in the CDR3. Trimming cost V 3 bases and J 7 bases; bases outside gene matches: 7. CDR1 and CDR2 (germline): SGHNT, YYREEE (reference sequence). This CDR3 reads CASSSRTSGSGNEQFF. The CDR3 bases are TGTGCCAGCAGCTCTCGGACTAGCGGGAGTGGGAATGAGCAGTTCTTC.

This clone occurred a few times. The J gene is TRBJ1-5, the V gene TRBV28, with 7 positions matching TRBD1. Trimming removed 10 bases from V and 2 bases from J; junction bases left unmatched: 17. The CDR3 has 17 amino acids. The V gene's germline CDR1 is MDHEN and CDR2 SYDVKM. Written as DNA, the CDR3 is TGTGCCACCGACAGCGCCGACAGGGTGGTTGGCAATCAGCCCCAGCATTTT. It translates to CATDSADRVVGNQPQHF.

The chain couples TRBV6-5 to TRBJ1-2; 7 nucleotides line up with TRBD1. Per germline, CDR1 MNHEY and CDR2 SVGAGI. J was trimmed by 8 bases and V by 3 bases; bases with no gene match: 6. The length of the CDR3 is 13 residues. The CDR3 loop reads CASSYTGVGGYTF. The CDR3 coding sequence is TGTGCCAGCAGTTATACAGGGGTAGGAGGCTACACCTTC.

This clone was detected only a few times. V gene TRBV5-4 combines with J gene TRBJ2-7, with 7 bases aligning to TRBD1. V gave up 4 bases and J gave up 5 bases; unmatched junction bases: 3. The CDR3 consists of 12 residues. Germline V CDR1 and CDR2: SGHNT, YYREEE (reference sequence). The DNA for the CDR3 is TGTGCCAGCAGCGCGGACAGGCACGAGCAGTACTTC. Its protein is CASSADRHEQYF.

This clone is a singleton in its sample. The rearrangement uses TRBV11-2 and TRBJ2-7, with 12 bases fitting TRBD2. The CDR3 extends over 16 amino acids. With V trimmed by 4 bases and J by 3 bases, 7 bases remained unmatched. CDR1 is SGHAT and CDR2 is FQNNGV in the germline V gene. The CDR3 nucleotides read TGTGCCAGCAGCTGGAAGACTAGCGGGAGAAACTACGAGCAGTACTTC. This gives the protein CASSWKTSGRNYEQYF.

This clone showed up just a few times. CDR3 residues: CASSTGTANTEAFF. The DNA of the CDR3 is TGCGCCAGCAGCACCGGGACAGCTAACACTGAAGCTTTCTTT. The chain couples TRBV5-1 to TRBJ1-1; 7 nucleotides match TRBD1. With 4 bases clipped from V and 2 bases from J, the junction kept 5 bases outside the gene matches. Germline V gives CDR1 SGHRS, CDR2 YFSETQ. The CDR3 sequence is 14 residues long.

V usage is TRBV28 and J usage is TRBJ2-7; TRBD1 matches 9 bases. Per germline, CDR1 MDHEN and CDR2 SYDVKM. Trimming at V came to 7 bases and at J to 2 bases, leaving 9 bases not matched to a gene. This CDR3 has 15 amino acids. The CDR3 protein is CASTTGTGTAYEQYF. CDR3 coding DNA: TGTGCCAGCACCACCGGGACAGGGACAGCCTACGAGCAGTACTTC. The whole variable domain, filled in from reference TRBV28 and TRBJ2-7, reads DVKVTQSSRYLVKRTGEKVFLECVQDMDHENMFWYRQDPGLGLRLIYFSYDVKMKEKGDIPEGYSVSREKKERFSLILESASTNQTSMYLCASTTGTGTAYEQYFGPGTRLTVT.

This rearrangement joins TRBV19 to TRBJ2-3; the match to TRBD2 covers 14 bases. This CDR3 is built from 16 residues. With V trimmed by 7 bases and J by 2 bases, 5 bases remained unmatched. The germline CDR1 and CDR2 sequences are LNHDA and SQIVND (reference sequence). This chain's CDR3 is CASTQTSGRATDTQYF. The CDR3, as DNA: TGTGCCAGTACCCAGACTAGCGGGAGGGCCACAGATACGCAGTATTTT. The entire variable domain, with the rest obtained from reference TRBV19 and TRBJ2-3, is as follows: DGGITQSPKYLFRKEGQNVTLSCEQNLNHDAMYWYRQDPGQGLRLIYYSQIVNDFQKGDIAEGYSVSREKKESFPLTVTSAQKNPTAFYLCASTQTSGRATDTQYFGPGTRLTVL.

CDR3 amino acids: CASSLKGTGGPYGYTF. In DNA, the CDR3 is TGTGCCAGCAGTTTAAAAGGGACAGGGGGGCCCTATGGCTACACCTTC. The rearrangement links TRBV27 to TRBJ1-2; TRBD1 agrees at 11 bases. V shed 2 bases, J shed 4 bases, and the junction held 6 bases outside the gene matches. Germline V gene lookup returns CDR1 MNHEY and CDR2 SMNVEV (reference sequence). This CDR3 is 16 amino acids long.

This clone has only a few counts. This chain uses TRBV18 with TRBJ2-7, with 12 bases matching TRBD2. V lost 3 bases and J lost 4; bases outside the gene matches: 1. This CDR3 spans 14 amino acids. Germline V gene data show CDR1 as KGHSH and CDR2 as LQKENI. CDR3: CASSPGTSGYEQYF. CDR3 nucleotides: TGTGCCAGCTCACCTGGGACTAGCGGGTACGAGCAGTACTTC. The variable domain in full, completed from reference TRBV18 and TRBJ2-7, reads NAGVMQNPRHLVRRRGQEARLRCSPMKGHSHVYWYRQLPEEGLKFMVYLQKENIIDESGMPKERFSAEFPKEGPSILRIQQVVRGDSAAYFCASSPGTSGYEQYFGPGTRLTVT.

The CDR3 loop reads CASSYNQVNTEAFF. The CDR3 DNA follows: TGTGCCAGCAGTTACAACCAGGTTAACACTGAAGCTTTCTTT. V gene TRBV6-5 combines with J gene TRBJ1-1; D not certain. V lost 2 bases to trimming and J lost 2 bases, with 9 bases between them. The CDR3 is 14 amino acids. Germline CDR1 MNHEY, CDR2 SVGAGI.

This chain connects TRBV7-2 to TRBJ1-5, with TRBD1 as a possible D gene (5 bases). In germline, CDR1 is SGHTA, CDR2 FQGNSA. CDR3 length equals 15 residues. Trimming removed 3 bases from V and 6 bases from J, with 15 bases in between. CDR3: CASSFRGGSTQPQHF. Written as DNA, the CDR3 is TGTGCCAGCAGCTTTCGGGGGGGTTCCACTCAGCCCCAGCATTTT.

In DNA form, the CDR3 reads TGTGCCAGCAGCTTTGGTAATAGCGGCACAGATACGCAGTATTTT. Its protein is CASSFGNSGTDTQYF. The V call is TRBV5-6, the J call TRBJ2-3, with D perhaps matching TRBD2 (5 bases). V dropped 2 bases and J dropped 1 base, with 11 bases sitting between them. Germline V CDR1 and CDR2: SGHDT, YYEEEE. The CDR3 spans 15 residues. Variable domain in full (rest from reference TRBV5-6 and TRBJ2-3): DAGVTQSPTHLIKTRGQQVTLRCSPKSGHDTVSWYQQALGQGPQFIFQYYEEEERQRGNFPDRFSGHQFPNYSSELNVNALLLGDSALYLCASSFGNSGTDTQYFGPGTRLTVL.

The chain is built from TRBV30 and TRBJ1-2; D is possibly TRBD1 (5 bases). CDR3 length equals 13 residues. V was cut by 0 bases and J by 1 base, with 6 bases left in between. Germline V lookup: CDR1 GTSNPN, CDR2 SVGIG (reference sequence). Written as DNA, the CDR3 is TGTGCCTGGAGTGTGGGGCTTAACTATGGCTACACCTTC. Translation: CAWSVGLNYGYTF.

J is TRBJ1-1 and V is TRBV2; D gene ambiguous. V lost 7 bases and J 5 bases, leaving 17 bases between the germline ends. The CDR3 spans 14 residues. Per the germline V gene, CDR1 is SNHLY and CDR2 is FYNNEI. The CDR3 DNA sequence: TGTGCCAGCAATTTAGACGAACGGGTTACTGAAGCTTTCTTT. Its translation is CASNLDERVTEAFF.

The chain couples TRBV2 to TRBJ1-1; D possibly corresponds to TRBD1 (5 bases). Germline V CDR1 and CDR2: SNHLY, FYNNEI. V was trimmed by 6 bases and J by 4 bases, leaving 18 bases between them. The CDR3 loop spans 15 amino acids. CDR3 bases: TGTGCCAGCAGCCTCCAGGGATATGGTGGCACTGAAGCTTTCTTT. This sequence encodes CASSLQGYGGTEAFF.

The V call is TRBV5-1, the J call TRBJ2-1, with D perhaps matching TRBD2 (6 bases). Per germline, CDR1 SGHRS and CDR2 YFSETQ. This CDR3 spans 14 amino acids. The V end was cut by 3 bases, the J end by 7 bases, with 14 bases between. CDR3 sequence: CASSSGGEGNEQFF. The CDR3 region has the DNA TGCGCCAGCAGCTCCGGGGGAGAAGGTAATGAGCAGTTCTTC.